The present TCR beta chain was sequenced within a study of CD8 T cells in Susac syndrome. V lost 10 bases to trimming and J lost 3 bases; unmatched junction nucleotides: 8. The germline V gene encodes CDR1 LNHDA and CDR2 SQIVND (reference sequence). The CDR3 is made up of 13 amino acids. Blood CD8+ and CD4+ T cells underwent high-throughput TCR beta sequencing. The CD8+ and CD4+ T cells were negatively isolated, with the TEMRA cells enriched by FACS. Reverse transcription used about 0.45 to 1 ug RNA and random hexamers. The immunoSEQ assay covered 54 Vbeta and 13 Jbeta segments for CDR3. MiXCR, run by TCRdb on the immunoSEQ multiplex PCR reads, gives a single entry per CDR3 protein. The sample includes 150,000 to 200,000 distinct CDR3 sequences, approximately 94% of them seen just once.

The rearrangement uses TRBV19 and TRBJ2-7, with TRBD2 identical over 8 bases. This receptor was obtained from a human donor with multiple sclerosis. The sample comprised CD4+ T cells from PBMCs. CDR3 loop: CATSGSPLYEQYF. In DNA, the CDR3 is TGTGCCACAAGCGGGAGCCCCCTCTACGAGCAGTACTTC.